One sample yielded the 25 T cell receptor beta chains listed below, sequenced in a study of T cell changes during pregnancy in multiple sclerosis. The data were produced by immunoSEQ multiplex PCR, yet TCRdb's version contains in-frame clones alone and is incomplete. The sample consists of 26,000 or so clones, 89% of them appearing once. The material sequenced was CD8+ T cells from peripheral blood mononuclear cells, taken in the second trimester of pregnancy. These TCRs come from a female donor with multiple sclerosis, enrolled in a pregnancy study.

The chain employs TRBV30 and TRBJ2-3; D may be TRBD2 (6 bases). V lost 0 bases, J lost 4 bases, and 11 bases lay in between. Germline CDR1 and CDR2: GTSNPN and SVGIG (reference sequence). This CDR3 region has 14 residues. CDR3 protein: CAWSVGAGADTQYF. DNA for the CDR3: TGTGCCTGGAGTGTGGGAGCGGGCGCAGATACGCAGTATTTT.

V and J are TRBV11-1 and TRBJ2-1; TRBD2 matches at 7 bases. Per germline, CDR1 SGHAT and CDR2 FQDESV (reference sequence). The CDR3 is made up of 16 amino acids. V was pared by 4 bases and J by 0 bases, with 6 bases of the junction left unmatched. Here the CDR3 reads CASSSRLASSYNEQFF. In nucleotides, the CDR3 is TGTGCCAGCAGCTCACGACTAGCAAGCTCCTACAATGAGCAGTTCTTC.

V is TRBV7-3 and J is TRBJ2-1; perhaps TRBD2 as D (5 bases). V was cut by 3 bases and J by 4 bases, with 13 bases left in between. CDR1 is SGHTA, CDR2 FQGTGA, per germline. This CDR3 is built from 15 residues. The CDR3 is CASSFFQRPYNEQFF. Here the CDR3 DNA reads TGTGCCAGCAGCTTCTTCCAGCGGCCGTACAATGAGCAGTTCTTC.

This rearrangement joins TRBV27 to TRBJ2-7; perhaps TRBD1 as D (5 bases). This CDR3 contains 14 residues. The germline V and J ends were trimmed by 3 bases and 4 bases, with 13 bases remaining between them. Looked up from germline, CDR1 is MNHEY and CDR2 is SMNVEV (reference sequence). The CDR3 is CASSFKGVGYEQYF. The CDR3 DNA is TGTGCCAGCAGTTTCAAAGGGGTAGGGTACGAGCAGTACTTC.

With respect to this clone: A junction boundary mismatches the germline segment, possibly from a read error. The CDR3 bases are TGTGCTAGCAGCTCAACTAGCGGGCCAAGGTACAATGAGCAGTTCTTC. This translates into CASSSTSGPRYNEQFF. The rearrangement joins TRBV7-7 to TRBJ2-1; 9 bases align to TRBD2. The CDR3 is 16 amino acids. Germline V gene lookup returns CDR1 SSHAT and CDR2 FNYEAQ (reference sequence).

This clone has a single count. The chain carries TRBV27 and TRBJ2-1, with D possibly being TRBD1 (6 bases). The V gene lost 2 bases and the J gene lost 6 bases, with 8 bases spanning the gap. Germline CDR1 reads MNHEY; CDR2 reads SMNVEV (reference sequence). There are 13 residues in the CDR3. CDR3 amino acids: CASSLAGANEQFF. Written as DNA, the CDR3 is TGTGCCAGCAGTTTAGCAGGGGCCAATGAGCAGTTCTTC.

V and J are TRBV5-8 and TRBJ2-7; a possible D gene is TRBD2 (5 bases). The V gene lost 1 base and the J gene lost 3 bases, with 5 bases spanning the gap. Germline loops: CDR1 SGHTS, CDR2 YDEGEE. This CDR3 has 12 residues. In DNA form, the CDR3 reads TGTGCCAGCAGCTTGCGGGGCTACGAGCAGTACTTC. It codes for CASSLRGYEQYF. Combining the CDR3 with reference TRBV5-8 and TRBJ2-7 gives the whole variable domain EAGVTQSPTHLIKTRGQQATLRCSPISGHTSVYWYQQALGLGLQFLLWYDEGEERNRGNFPPRFSGRQFPNYSSELNVNALELEDSALYLCASSLRGYEQYFGPGTRLTVT.

The gene calls are TRBV27 and TRBJ2-3; the D is unclear. Germline V CDR1 and CDR2: MNHEY, SMNVEV (reference sequence). V lost 5 bases to trimming and J lost 8 bases, with 11 bases between them. This CDR3 is 12 amino acids long. The CDR3 DNA is TGTGCCAGCAGTCCCCCCACCGGTACGCAGTATTTT. Translated: CASSPPTGTQYF.

The rearrangement joins TRBV29-1 to TRBJ2-1, with D possibly TRBD2 on 6 matching bases. From germline, CDR1 is SQVTM and CDR2 ANQGSEA. The V end was cut by 4 bases, the J end by 2 bases, with 15 bases between. The length of the CDR3 is 15 residues. CDR3 residues: CSVVPTSTTYNEQFF. As DNA, the CDR3 is TGCAGCGTTGTCCCGACTAGTACGACCTACAATGAGCAGTTCTTC.

The genes are TRBV5-4 and TRBJ2-5, with 8 positions matching TRBD2. The CDR3 sequence is 14 residues long. V was pared by 4 bases and J by 3 bases, with 5 bases of the junction left unmatched. CDR1 is SGHNT, CDR2 YYREEE, per germline (reference sequence). The CDR3: CASSPSLAEETQYF. The CDR3 bases are TGTGCCAGCAGCCCCTCACTAGCGGAAGAGACCCAGTACTTC.

The chain recombines TRBV7-6 with TRBJ2-5, with D uncertain. This CDR3 comprises 13 residues. Germline assignment: CDR1 SGHVS and CDR2 FNYEAQ. V dropped 5 bases and J dropped 4 bases, with 11 bases sitting between them. The CDR3 here is CASSPRRGETQYF. CDR3 nucleotides: TGTGCCAGCAGCCCCCGACGAGGAGAGACCCAGTACTTC.

The chain combines TRBV29-1 with TRBJ2-3; 7 bases align to TRBD1. There are 17 residues in the CDR3. V dropped 1 base and J dropped 3; count of bases not matched to a gene: 13. Germline V CDR1 and CDR2: SQVTM, ANQGSEA. CDR3 amino acids: CSVEAWLGQGDTDTQYF. CDR3 bases: TGCAGCGTTGAAGCGTGGTTGGGGCAGGGGGATACAGATACGCAGTATTTT.

This chain links TRBV7-2 with TRBJ2-3, with TRBD2 matching over 12 bases. Unmatched junction bases numbered 5, after V lost 3 bases and J lost 7 bases. CDR3 size: 15 residues. The V gene's germline CDR1 is SGHTA and CDR2 FQGNSA. Here the CDR3 reads CASSLTSGSMNTQYF. The CDR3, as DNA: TGTGCCAGCAGCTTGACTAGCGGGAGTATGAATACGCAGTATTTT.

The chain employs TRBV27 and TRBJ2-1; D is ambiguous. Germline assignment: CDR1 MNHEY and CDR2 SMNVEV (reference sequence). V was clipped by 7 bases and J by 4 bases, with 5 bases between them. The CDR3 spans 11 residues. The CDR3 sequence: CASNKYNEQFF. The CDR3 region has the DNA TGTGCCAGCAACAAATACAATGAGCAGTTCTTC.

The V and J genes are TRBV29-1 and TRBJ1-2, with 9 nucleotides matching TRBD1. The CDR3 is made up of 12 amino acids. The V gene's germline CDR1 is SQVTM and CDR2 ANQGSEA. V gave up 8 bases and J gave up 4 bases; unmatched junction bases: 5. CDR3 protein: CSPRQGVYGYTF. CDR3 DNA sequence: TGCAGCCCTCGACAGGGGGTCTATGGCTACACCTTC. Complete variable domain (other parts from reference TRBV29-1 and TRBJ1-2): SAVISQKPSRDICQRGTSLTIQCQVDSQVTMMFWYRQQPGQSLTLIATANQGSEATYESGFVIDKFPISRPNLTFSTLTVSNMSPEDSSIYLCSPRQGVYGYTFGSGTRLTVV.

This chain uses TRBV5-6 with TRBJ2-7; perhaps TRBD1 as D (6 bases). The germline V and J ends were trimmed by 4 bases and 5 bases, with 19 bases remaining between them. The CDR3 is 15 amino acids. CDR1 is SGHDT and CDR2 is YYEEEE in the germline V gene. The CDR3 region is CASSILSKQGNEQYF. For the CDR3, the DNA is TGTGCCAGCAGCATATTAAGTAAACAGGGCAACGAGCAGTACTTC.

This chain connects TRBV7-8 to TRBJ2-3, with D possibly being TRBD2 (5 bases). The CDR3 spans 13 residues. Trimming shortened V by 5 bases and J by 6 bases, and 12 bases separated the two germline ends. Germline values: CDR1 SGHVS, CDR2 FQNEAQ. The CDR3 DNA sequence: TGTGCCAGCAGCGCCGCTAGCTCCGATACGCAGTATTTT. Translating gives CASSAASSDTQYF.

This chain joins TRBV5-4 and TRBJ2-5, with a weak D call TRBD2 (6 bases). The CDR3 totals 15 residues. The germline V gene has CDR1 SGHNT and CDR2 YYREEE (reference sequence). V lost 0 bases to trimming and J lost 3 bases, with 12 bases between them. This CDR3 is CASSLGEALKETQYF. The CDR3 bases are TGTGCCAGCAGCTTGGGGGAGGCCCTAAAAGAGACCCAGTACTTC.

The rearrangement links TRBV28 to TRBJ2-6; a weak D match, TRBD1 (5 bases). V lost 5 bases and J 0 bases, leaving 8 bases between the germline ends. The germline gives CDR1 MDHEN, CDR2 SYDVKM. The CDR3 contains 15 residues. CDR3 coding DNA: TGTGCCAGCAGTCCAGGGTTCTCTGGGGCCAACGTCCTGACTTTC. Residues: CASSPGFSGANVLTF.

J is TRBJ1-2 and V is TRBV28; the D is unclear. CDR1 is MDHEN and CDR2 is SYDVKM in the germline V gene. Trimming stripped 6 bases from V and 3 bases from J, with 11 bases between. The CDR3 loop spans 13 amino acids. The CDR3 reads CASSPHEDYGYTF. CDR3 DNA sequence: TGTGCCAGCAGCCCTCATGAGGACTATGGCTACACCTTC.

The gene calls are TRBV27 and TRBJ1-4; no clear D. CDR1 and CDR2 from the germline V gene are MNHEY and SMNVEV (reference sequence). Trimming cost V 3 bases and J 10 bases, with 18 bases left between them. This CDR3 has 15 residues. The CDR3 region has the DNA TGTGCCAGCAGTTTGTCCCCAGGTGATATGAGAAAACTGTTTTTT. Its protein product is CASSLSPGDMRKLFF.

This chain links TRBV29-1 with TRBJ2-7, with D perhaps TRBD2 (5 bases). Germline CDR1 is SQVTM and CDR2 is ANQGSEA. With 6 bases removed from V and 0 bases from J, the gap between germline ends came to 12 bases. The length of the CDR3 is 13 residues. This CDR3 reads CSVLAELSYEQYF. CDR3 nucleotide sequence: TGCAGCGTCCTAGCCGAACTCTCCTACGAGCAGTACTTC.

This chain connects TRBV4-1 to TRBJ2-2; D gene unclear. The CDR3 is 17 amino acids. V was shortened by 3 bases and J by 6 bases, with 20 bases between the two germline ends. CDR1 MGHRA and CDR2 YSYEKL come from the germline V gene. This chain's CDR3 is CASSHFPARIPPGELFF. For the CDR3, the DNA is TGCGCCAGCAGCCATTTCCCGGCGAGGATCCCACCCGGGGAGCTGTTTTTT.

This sequence joins TRBV2 and TRBJ2-7; D is unclear. Germline-derived CDR1 and CDR2 are SNHLY and FYNNEI. The V end lost 1 base, the J end lost 0 bases, and 7 bases lay between the germline ends. This CDR3 is 14 amino acids long. CDR3 nucleotide sequence: TGTGCCAGCAGTGAAGACAGTAACTCCTACGAGCAGTACTTC. Residues: CASSEDSNSYEQYF.

CDR3 loop: CASSLSRFDRFGYTF. The DNA of the CDR3 is TGTGCCAGCAGTTTATCGCGGTTTGATCGGTTTGGCTACACCTTC. The V call is TRBV27, the J call TRBJ1-2; no reliable D call. CDR3 length equals 15 residues. The germline V gene encodes CDR1 MNHEY and CDR2 SMNVEV (reference sequence). The germline V and J ends were trimmed by 0 bases and 7 bases, with 15 bases remaining between them.